This T cell receptor beta chain originates from a study of blood T cells in healthy people across ages. Germline assignment: CDR1 DFQATT and CDR2 SNEGSKA (reference sequence). This CDR3 spans 12 amino acids. V was trimmed by 8 bases and J by 1 base, leaving 9 bases between them. A second PCR, run for about 7 to 11 cycles, used a sample-barcoded 5' primer plus a J-beta primer mix. Each CDR3 protein is one row after TCRdb ran MiXCR on the 5' RACE reads. Seen here are approximately 900,000 distinct CDR3 sequences, just under 30% observed once, and the top ten hold roughly a tenth. In addition, the sample was reused for a study of T cells of mothers and their children. Turning to that study: Three healthy Caucasian mothers, along with their six children, served as the donors. The study found thymic selection shapes TCR recombination output similarly in related and unrelated pairs.

The sequence came from a woman aged 40-49 years in good health. The sample was blood. The V gene is TRBV20-1, the J gene TRBJ2-1; D unresolved. CDR3 in amino acids: CSPSRSYNEQFF. As DNA, the CDR3 is TGCAGTCCCTCGAGATCCTACAATGAGCAGTTCTTC.